This TCR beta chain originates from a study of STAT5B mutations in CD4+ large granular lymphocyte leukemia. Controls came from buffy coats of healthy blood donors. The study's findings and limits: 8/27 top patient clones versus 2/35 control clones were TRBV06-family.

TCRdb's table, derived via immunoSEQ multiplex PCR, lists solely in-frame clones and lacks some. The sample yields 32,000 or so clones, 70% to 90% seen once. Concerning this clone: Its antigen is not known.

CDR1 is KGHSH and CDR2 is LQKENI in the germline V gene. This CDR3 region has 11 residues. Deletions cut 6 bases from V and 1 base from J, with 4 bases between. The source of this sequence is a human donor in good health. The V and J genes are TRBV18 and TRBJ2-7; D is ambiguous. The sample was CD4+ T cells from blood buffy coats. Here the CDR3 reads CASSGSYEQYF. The CDR3 DNA is TGTGCCAGCTCCGGGTCCTACGAGCAGTACTTC.